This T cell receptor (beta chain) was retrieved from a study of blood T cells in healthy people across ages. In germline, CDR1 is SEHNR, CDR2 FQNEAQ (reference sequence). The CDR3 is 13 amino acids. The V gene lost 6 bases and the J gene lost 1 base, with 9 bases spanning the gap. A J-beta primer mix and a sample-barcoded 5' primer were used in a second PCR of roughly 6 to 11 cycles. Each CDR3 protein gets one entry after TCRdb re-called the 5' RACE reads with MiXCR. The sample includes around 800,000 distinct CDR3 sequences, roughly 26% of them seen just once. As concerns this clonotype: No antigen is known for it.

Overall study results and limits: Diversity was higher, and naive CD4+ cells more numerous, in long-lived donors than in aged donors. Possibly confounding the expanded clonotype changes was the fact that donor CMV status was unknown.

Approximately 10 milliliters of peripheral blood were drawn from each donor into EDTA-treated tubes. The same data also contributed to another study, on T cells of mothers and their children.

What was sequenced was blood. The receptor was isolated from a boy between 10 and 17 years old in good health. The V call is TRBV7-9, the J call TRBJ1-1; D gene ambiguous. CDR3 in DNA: TGTGCCAGCAGATCGGGCGGGAACACTGAAGCTTTCTTT. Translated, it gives CASRSGGNTEAFF.